This TCR beta chain was observed in a study of blood T cell repertoires in COVID-19. Study in general: Collection of acute and convalescent COVID-19 samples took place in the United States, Italy and Spain. Nucleic acid was either cDNA or gDNA, and it came from T cells, B-cell-depleted T cells, or PBMCs.

The germline V gene encodes CDR1 SGHTA and CDR2 FQGNSA. The J segment lost 3 bases and the V segment lost 5 bases, leaving 7 bases of the junction unmatched. This CDR3 region has 15 residues. This clone has just one count. In the original analysis: Cell counts per sample came from amplifying reference gene primers. Using immunoSEQ multiplex PCR, the repertoire was profiled, and TCRdb retains in-frame clones only, with some absent. V, J and clone size are taken as reported in that table, and D and trimming were inferred from the DNA itself. The repertoire holds around 270,000 clones, with 84% as singletons.

The rearrangement uses TRBV7-2 and TRBJ1-3, with TRBD1 identical over 7 bases. The receptor was derived from a woman in her 40s who had recovered from COVID-19. Sequenced material: peripheral blood. The CDR3 sequence: CASSPPGQSGNTIYF. CDR3 nucleotide sequence: TGTGCCAGCAGCCCACCGGGACAGAGTGGAAACACCATATATTTT.